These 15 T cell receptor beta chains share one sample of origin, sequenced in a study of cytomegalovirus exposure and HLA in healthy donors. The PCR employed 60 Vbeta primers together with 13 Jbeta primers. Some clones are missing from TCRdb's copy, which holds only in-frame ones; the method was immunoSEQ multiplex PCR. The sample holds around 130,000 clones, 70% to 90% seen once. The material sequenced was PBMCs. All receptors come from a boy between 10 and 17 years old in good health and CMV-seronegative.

In nucleotides, the CDR3 is TGTGCCAGTAACGGGGGCACTGAAGCTTTCTTT. Its translation is CASNGGTEAFF. V is TRBV19 and J is TRBJ1-1, with a tentative D call TRBD1 (5 bases). CDR1 and CDR2 (germline): LNHDA, SQIVND (reference sequence). CDR3 length: 11 amino acids. Between the trimmed V and J ends, which lost 7 bases and 4 bases, there was a span of 7 bases.

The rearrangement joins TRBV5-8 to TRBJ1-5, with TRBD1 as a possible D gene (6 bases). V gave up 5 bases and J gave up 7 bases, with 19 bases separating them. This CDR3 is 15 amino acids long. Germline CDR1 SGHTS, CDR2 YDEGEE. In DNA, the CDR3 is TGTGCCAGCAGAACCCGGGACACCTTAAGGCAGCCCCAGCATTTT. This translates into CASRTRDTLRQPQHF.

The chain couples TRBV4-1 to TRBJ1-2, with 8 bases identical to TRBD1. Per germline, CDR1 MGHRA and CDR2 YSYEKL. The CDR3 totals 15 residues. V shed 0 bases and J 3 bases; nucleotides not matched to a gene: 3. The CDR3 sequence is CASSQDGTGDYGYTF. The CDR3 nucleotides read TGCGCCAGCAGCCAAGATGGGACAGGAGACTATGGCTACACCTTC.

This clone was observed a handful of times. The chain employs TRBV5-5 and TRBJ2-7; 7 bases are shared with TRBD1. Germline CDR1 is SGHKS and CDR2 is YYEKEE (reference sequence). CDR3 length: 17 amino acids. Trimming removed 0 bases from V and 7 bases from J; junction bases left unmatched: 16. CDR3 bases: TGTGCCAGCAGCTTGGGTTGGGATGTCGACAGGGCGAAAGAGCAGTACTTC. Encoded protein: CASSLGWDVDRAKEQYF.

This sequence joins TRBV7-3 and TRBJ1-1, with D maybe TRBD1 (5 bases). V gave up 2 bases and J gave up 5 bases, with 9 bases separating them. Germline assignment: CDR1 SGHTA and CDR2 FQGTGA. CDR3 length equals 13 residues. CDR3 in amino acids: CASSLGRATEAFF. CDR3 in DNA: TGTGCCAGCAGCTTAGGCAGGGCTACTGAAGCTTTCTTT.

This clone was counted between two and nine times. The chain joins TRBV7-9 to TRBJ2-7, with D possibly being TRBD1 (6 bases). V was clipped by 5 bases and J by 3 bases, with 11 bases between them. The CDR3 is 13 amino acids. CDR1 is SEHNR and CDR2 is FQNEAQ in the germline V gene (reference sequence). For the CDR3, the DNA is TGTGCCAGCAGCCCGTCAGGGGTCTACGAGCAGTACTTC. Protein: CASSPSGVYEQYF.

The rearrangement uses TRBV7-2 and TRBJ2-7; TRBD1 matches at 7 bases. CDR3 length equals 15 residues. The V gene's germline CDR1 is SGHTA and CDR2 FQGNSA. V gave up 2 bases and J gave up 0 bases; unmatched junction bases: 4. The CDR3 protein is CASSLWGQSSYEQYF. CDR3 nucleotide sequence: TGTGCCAGCAGCTTATGGGGACAGAGCTCCTACGAGCAGTACTTC.

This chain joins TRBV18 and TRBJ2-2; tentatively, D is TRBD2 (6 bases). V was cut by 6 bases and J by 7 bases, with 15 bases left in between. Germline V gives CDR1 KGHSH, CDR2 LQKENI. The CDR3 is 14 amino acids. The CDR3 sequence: CASSPSRGGGELFF. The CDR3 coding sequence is TGTGCCAGCTCGCCTTCAAGGGGAGGCGGGGAGCTGTTTTTT.

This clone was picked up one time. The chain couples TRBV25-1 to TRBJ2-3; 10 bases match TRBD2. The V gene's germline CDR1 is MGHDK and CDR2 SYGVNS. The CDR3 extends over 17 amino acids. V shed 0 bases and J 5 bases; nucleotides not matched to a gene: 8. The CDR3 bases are TGTGCCAGCAGTGAATATCGGCTAGCGGGAGTGGGAGATACGCAGTATTTT. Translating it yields CASSEYRLAGVGDTQYF.

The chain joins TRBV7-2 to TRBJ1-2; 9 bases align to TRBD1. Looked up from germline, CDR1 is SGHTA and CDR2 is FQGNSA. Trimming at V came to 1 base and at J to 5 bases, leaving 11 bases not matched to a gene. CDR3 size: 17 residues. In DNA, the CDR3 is TGTGCCAGCAGCTTAGAAGTGACGACGGGACAGGGTTATGGCTACACCTTC. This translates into CASSLEVTTGQGYGYTF.

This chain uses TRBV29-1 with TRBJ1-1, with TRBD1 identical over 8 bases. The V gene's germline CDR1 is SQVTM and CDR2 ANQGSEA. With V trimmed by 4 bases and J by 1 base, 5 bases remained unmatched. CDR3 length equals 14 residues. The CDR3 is CSVARQGKNTEAFF. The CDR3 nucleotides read TGCAGCGTTGCTCGACAGGGGAAGAACACTGAAGCTTTCTTT.

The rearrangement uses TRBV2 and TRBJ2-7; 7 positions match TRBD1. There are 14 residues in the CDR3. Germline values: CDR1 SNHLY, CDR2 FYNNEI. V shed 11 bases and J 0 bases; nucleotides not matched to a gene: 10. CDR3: CAQGKGTASYEQYF. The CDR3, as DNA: TGTGCCCAAGGGAAAGGGACAGCCTCCTACGAGCAGTACTTC.

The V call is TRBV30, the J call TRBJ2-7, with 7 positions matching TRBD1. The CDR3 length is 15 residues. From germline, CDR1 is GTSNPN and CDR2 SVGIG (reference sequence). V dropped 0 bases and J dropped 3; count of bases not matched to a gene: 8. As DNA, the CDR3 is TGTGCCTGGAGTGTACCGAAAGGGGGCTACTACGAGCAGTACTTC. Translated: CAWSVPKGGYYEQYF. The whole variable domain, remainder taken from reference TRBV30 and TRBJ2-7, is SQTIHQWPATLVQPVGSPLSLECTVEGTSNPNLYWYRQAAGRGLQLLFYSVGIGQISSEVPQNLSASRPQDRQFILSSKKLLLSDSGFYLCAWSVPKGGYYEQYFGPGTRLTVT.

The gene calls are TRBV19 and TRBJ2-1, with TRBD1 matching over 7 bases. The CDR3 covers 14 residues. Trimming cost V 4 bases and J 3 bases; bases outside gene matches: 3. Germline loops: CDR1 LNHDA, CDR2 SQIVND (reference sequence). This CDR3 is CASSRWDSYNEQFF. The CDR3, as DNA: TGTGCCAGTAGTAGATGGGACAGCTACAATGAGCAGTTCTTC.

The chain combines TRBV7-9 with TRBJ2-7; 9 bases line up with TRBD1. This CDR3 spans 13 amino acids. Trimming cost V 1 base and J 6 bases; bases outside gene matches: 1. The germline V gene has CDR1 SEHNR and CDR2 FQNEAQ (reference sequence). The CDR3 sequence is CASSLETGGEQYF. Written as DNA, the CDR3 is TGTGCCAGCAGCTTAGAGACAGGGGGCGAGCAGTACTTC.